This T cell receptor (beta chain) was found in a study of OX40 agonist ivuxolimab in advanced cancers. Study information: Ivuxolimab is an agonistic anti-OX40 (CD134) antibody, and patients were treated with it. People who had prior anti-PD-1, anti-PD-L1 or anti-CTLA-4 therapy could take part, and 40% had some. One hepatocellular carcinoma and a couple of cutaneous melanoma patients partially responded.

V gave up 3 bases and J gave up 6 bases, with 15 bases separating them. The germline gives CDR1 SGHTA, CDR2 FQGNSA. CDR3 size: 15 residues. Points on this clone: The antigen remains unidentified.

This table comes from immunoSEQ multiplex PCR, and its TCRdb copy is limited to in-frame clones, with some not included. The sample comprises about 130,000 clones, 85% to 95% of which are singletons, and roughly 0.94% rests with the top ten. The study, taken as a whole, reports: Normalized T-cell clonal expansion was also low in some nonresponders.

The sequence derives from an adult with an advanced solid tumor such as melanoma, head and neck, liver or kidney cancer. Sequencing was performed on CD4+ or CD8+ T cells sorted from blood, taken in a trial of the OX40 agonist ivuxolimab. The chain is built from TRBV7-2 and TRBJ1-5, with D unresolved. DNA for the CDR3: TGTGCCAGCAGCTTCGTGGCTTTAGGACGTCAGCCCCAGCATTTT. Its translation is CASSFVALGRQPQHF.